The source of this TCR beta chain is a study of vaccination effects on CD4 cells after COVID-19 (dated by TCRdb to about 2022). A note on the overall study: Across the study, the median time from the second dose to post-vaccine sampling was 72 days (range 14 to 241). In both COVID-19 convalescent patients and infection-naive vaccine recipients, the study compared SARS-CoV-2 spike-specific CD4+ TCR repertoires from before mRNA vaccination with those from after it. Altogether, roughly 10 COVID-19 convalescent patients and a handful of SARS-CoV-2-naive healthy vaccine recipients made up the full study. The Oncomine TCR Beta short-read assay on an Illumina iSeq 100 was used to sequence cultures from other donors in the study.

To identify antigen-specific CD4+ T cell clonotypes by their expansion, the ViraFEST assay first stimulated PBMC with viral peptide pools and then applied TCR sequencing. After roughly 11 days of culture, CD4+ T cells were isolated with the EasySep CD4+ T cell isolation kit. Two doses of either the BNT162b2 or the mRNA-1273 mRNA SARS-CoV-2 vaccine were administered to participants. The absence of prior SARS-CoV-2 infection in healthy vaccine recipients was confirmed by negative nucleocapsid antibodies before and after vaccination. Each well held two million PBMC cultured in IMDM containing approximately 5.2% human AB serum, 9 to 10 IU/ml IL-2 and gentamicin, along with roughly 10 ug/ml peptides. On days 3 and 7, half of the culture medium was replaced with fresh IL-2-containing medium. Unless noted otherwise, every peptide stimulation condition was grown in triplicate wells. Using Ficoll-Paque Plus gradient centrifugation, PBMC were separated from whole blood and then either used fresh or cryopreserved at -140C. The spike proteins of SARS-CoV-2 and of the common cold coronaviruses HCoV-NL63, HCoV-OC43 and HCoV-229E were spanned by overlapping peptide pools. The QIAamp micro DNA kit was used to extract genomic DNA from the cultured CD4+ T cells.

Beyond this particular receptor, the publication reports: Among healthy vaccine recipients, nearly all vaccine-induced clones were SARS-CoV-2 mono-reactive, and just 1 of 255 was cross-reactive with common cold coronaviruses. At late post-vaccination timepoints, both infection-induced and vaccine-induced clones showed marked clonal contraction, consistent with waning T cell responses. The study was limited by a small number of convalescent patients and lacked early post-infection timepoints.

A note on this clone: The clone's antigen remains unknown. No much larger clonotype is one base removed from it; base qualities were not supplied. This sample also contains other DNA sequences that code for the same CDR3.

Trimming takes 2 bases off V and 3 bases off J; junction bases not matched to a gene: 4. The CDR3 numbers 15 residues from cysteine through phenylalanine. Kept here is only the CDR3 DNA, which spans 45 bases and is read in frame from base 1. Via the germline V gene, CDR1 is SGHTA and CDR2 FQGTGA. The library was prepared using the immunoSEQ multiplex PCR assay. DNA from the CD4+ T cells that had been cultured and isolated underwent TCR beta CDR3 sequencing. The published analysis was carried out like this. Non-productive TCR sequences were discarded, and reads were trimmed to the CDR3 region, with only CDR3s of 7 or more amino acids retained. The MANAFEST web app was used to identify antigen-specific clonotypes by comparing expansion in peptide wells with expansion in reference cultures. Positive clones required FDR<0.05 expansion versus reference and all other wells, odds ratio above 5, and frequency above 0.1% in two replicate wells. Clonotypes significantly expanded in SARS-CoV-2 spike wells and in at least one common cold coronavirus spike condition were defined as cross-reactive. Using the stringdist R package, CDR3 similarity was measured by Levenshtein distance, and unrooted trees were constructed with ape in R 3.6.1. In its TCRdb copy, this immuneACCESS table keeps in-frame sequences only and misses some clones. Where compared with another copy, unresolved V genes explain less than half of these, and the others have no known cause. V, J and clone size derive from that table, while D and trimming were established from the DNA sequence. The sample table lists roughly 55,000 clones, roughly 78% of them with a count of one. The ten top clones hold roughly 2% of the sample.

This TCR came from a human donor who received a COVID-19 vaccine. The specimen comprised CD4+ T cells from PBMCs cultured with HCoV-OC43 spike peptides, sampled after COVID-19 vaccination. The sample's cell subset or site label, decoded: HCoV-OC43 spike overlapping peptide pool stimulation. This sequence uses TRBV7-3 and TRBJ2-1; TRBD2 matches 7 bases in the middle. DNA sequence: TGTGCCAGCAGCTTAGGAGCGGGGAGCTACAATGAGCAGTTCTTC. This gives the protein CASSLGAGSYNEQFF.